This TCR beta chain was sequenced during a study of siplizumab effects on memory and regulatory T cells. General study results and limits: It was never confirmed that proliferating Tregs from siplizumab cultures were suppressive. Solely a minor proportion of alloreactive clones could be assigned to unstimulated subsets.

Remarks on this clone: Its antigen remains unknown.

Germline values: CDR1 SGHRS, CDR2 YFSETQ. Trimming at V came to 3 bases and at J to 2 bases, leaving 12 bases not matched to a gene. The CDR3 length is 17 residues. Sequencing of each sample assayed roughly 9.8 x 10^4 TCR templates. The repertoire was sequenced with immunoSEQ multiplex PCR; TCRdb's copy has only in-frame clones and lacks some. Counted here are about 97,000 clones, 80% to 95% occurring once; the ten biggest clones make up approximately 12%. The clonotype was recovered from a human donor in good health. The V and J genes are TRBV5-1 and TRBJ2-3; 7 bases align to TRBD2. The sample comprised non-Treg CD4+ T cells sorted from blood. CDR3 amino acids: CASSSPELASATDTQYF. The CDR3 bases are TGCGCCAGCAGCTCTCCGGAACTAGCGTCCGCCACAGATACGCAGTATTTT. Combining the CDR3 with reference TRBV5-1 and TRBJ2-3 gives the whole variable domain KAGVTQTPRYLIKTRGQQVTLSCSPISGHRSVSWYQQTPGQGLQFLFEYFSETQRNKGNFPGRFSGRQFSNSRSEMNVSTLELGDSALYLCASSSPELASATDTQYFGPGTRLTVL.